The rows below give T cell receptor beta chains drawn from one sample of a study of blood T cells in healthy people across ages. MiXCR, run by TCRdb on the 5' RACE reads, gives a single entry per CDR3 protein. The sample has approximately 600,000 distinct CDR3 sequences; roughly 58% are singletons. The sequenced material came from blood. The origin of the receptors is a man aged 55 to 70 in good health. Both conserved end residues are trimmed from each CDR3.

v_call	j_call	cdr3_aa
TRBV9	TRBJ2-2	ASRGQLNTGELF
TRBV20-1	TRBJ2-1	SARDQRAGGYNEQF
TRBV5-6	TRBJ2-5	ASSLAGGTGKETQY
TRBV7-9	TRBJ2-6	VTRTGGPDVLT
TRBV9	TRBJ2-5	ASSVADRETQY
TRBV9	TRBJ2-5	ASSVAANQETQY
TRBV18	TRBJ2-2	ASSPGLAGHVGELF
TRBV4-2	TRBJ2-5	ASSHRSGAGETQY
TRBV18	TRBJ2-7	ASSDSLYEQY
TRBV10-3	TRBJ2-1	AISEGWRGRSYNEQF
TRBV6-5	TRBJ2-3	ASKRSSVLTTDTQY
TRBV20-1	TRBJ2-1	SARDSAGKFLYNEQF
TRBV18	TRBJ1-6	ASSPRGGESPLH
TRBV7-2	TRBJ2-1	ASSSGTWGTKF
TRBV5-5	TRBJ2-1	ASSFLANEQF
TRBV27	TRBJ1-1	ASSLGTLNTEAF
TRBV12-3/TRBV12-4	TRBJ1-1	ASRRGTGETEAF
TRBV20-1	TRBJ1-5	SAKDRASNQPQH
TRBV7-2	TRBJ1-5	ASSAVNQPQH
TRBV6-1	TRBJ1-2	ASSVDRDYGYT
TRBV6-1	TRBJ2-3	ASREHEPDTQY
TRBV9	TRBJ2-7	ASSVASGTPYEQY
TRBV10-3	TRBJ1-2	AISDNGRKGYT
TRBV6-1	TRBJ2-5	ASSTSRDARTQY
TRBV5-1	TRBJ2-3	ASSWGTPPATQY
TRBV6-5	TRBJ2-3	ASSYLTGQGARTDTQY
TRBV7-2	TRBJ2-3	ASSLGLARDTQY
TRBV6-6	TRBJ2-5	ASSYEGVQTQY
TRBV20-1	TRBJ2-3	SARLVRGTQY
TRBV7-8	TRBJ2-1	ASSYGTTYNEQF
TRBV5-6	TRBJ1-6	ASSSYPGQGPRIYNSPLH
TRBV24-1	TRBJ2-3	ATSDLGKRGGSRSTDTQY
TRBV2	TRBJ2-7	ASNRDTKAYEQY
TRBV20-1	TRBJ2-1	SARGINSNEQF